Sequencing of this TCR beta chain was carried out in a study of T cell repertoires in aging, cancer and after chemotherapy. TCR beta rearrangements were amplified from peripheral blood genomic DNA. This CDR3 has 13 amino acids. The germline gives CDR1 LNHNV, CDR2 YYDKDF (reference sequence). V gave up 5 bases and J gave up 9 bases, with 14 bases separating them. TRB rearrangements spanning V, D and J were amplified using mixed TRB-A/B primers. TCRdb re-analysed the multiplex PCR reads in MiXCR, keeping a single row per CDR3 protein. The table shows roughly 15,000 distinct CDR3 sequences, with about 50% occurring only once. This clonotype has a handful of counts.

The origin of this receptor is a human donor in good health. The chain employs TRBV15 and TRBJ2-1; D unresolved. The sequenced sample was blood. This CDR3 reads CATSGTALGEQFF. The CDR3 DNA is TGTGCCACCAGCGGAACCGCGCTGGGTGAGCAGTTCTTC.